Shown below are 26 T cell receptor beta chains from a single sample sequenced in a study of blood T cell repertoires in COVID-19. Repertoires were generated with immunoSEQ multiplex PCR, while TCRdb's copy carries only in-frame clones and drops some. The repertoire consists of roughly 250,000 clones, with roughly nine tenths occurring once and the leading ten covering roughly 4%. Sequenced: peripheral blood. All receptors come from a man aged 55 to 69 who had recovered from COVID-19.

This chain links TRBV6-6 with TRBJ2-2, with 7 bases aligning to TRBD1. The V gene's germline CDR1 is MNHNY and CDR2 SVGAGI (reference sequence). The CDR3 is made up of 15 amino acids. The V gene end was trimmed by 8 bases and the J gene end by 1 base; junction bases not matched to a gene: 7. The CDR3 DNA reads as TGTGCCAGCCATGAGGGGACAGTGAACACCGGGGAGCTGTTTTTT. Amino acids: CASHEGTVNTGELFF.

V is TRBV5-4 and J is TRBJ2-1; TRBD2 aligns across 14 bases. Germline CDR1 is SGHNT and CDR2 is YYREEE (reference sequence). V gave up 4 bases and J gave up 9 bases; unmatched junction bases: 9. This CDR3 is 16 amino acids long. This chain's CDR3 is CASSTRLAGGPSEQFF. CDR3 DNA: TGTGCCAGCAGCACGCGACTAGCGGGGGGGCCCAGTGAGCAGTTCTTC. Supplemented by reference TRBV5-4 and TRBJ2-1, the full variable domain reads ETGVTQSPTHLIKTRGQQVTLRCSSQSGHNTVSWYQQALGQGPQFIFQYYREEENGRGNFPPRFSGLQFPNYSSELNVNALELDDSALYLCASSTRLAGGPSEQFFGPGTRLTVL.

The CDR3 sequence: CASSSRHNSNQPQHF. The CDR3 DNA follows: TGTGCCAGTAGTTCCCGACACAATAGCAATCAGCCCCAGCATTTT. The rearrangement uses TRBV19 and TRBJ1-5; D unclear. The germline V gene encodes CDR1 LNHDA and CDR2 SQIVND (reference sequence). The CDR3 has 15 residues. V gave up 5 bases and J gave up 0 bases, with 11 bases separating them.

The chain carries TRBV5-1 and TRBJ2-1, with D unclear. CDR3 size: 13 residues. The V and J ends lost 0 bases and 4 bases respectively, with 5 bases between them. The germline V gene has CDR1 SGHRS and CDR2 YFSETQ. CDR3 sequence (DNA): TGCGCCAGCAGCTTGGGAGAATACAATGAGCAGTTCTTC. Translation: CASSLGEYNEQFF.

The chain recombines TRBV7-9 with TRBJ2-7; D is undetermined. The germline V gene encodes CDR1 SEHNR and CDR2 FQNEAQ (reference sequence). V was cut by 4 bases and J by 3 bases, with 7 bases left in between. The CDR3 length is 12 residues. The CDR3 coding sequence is TGTGCCAGCAGCTCTAAAAACTACGAGCAGTACTTC. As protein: CASSSKNYEQYF.

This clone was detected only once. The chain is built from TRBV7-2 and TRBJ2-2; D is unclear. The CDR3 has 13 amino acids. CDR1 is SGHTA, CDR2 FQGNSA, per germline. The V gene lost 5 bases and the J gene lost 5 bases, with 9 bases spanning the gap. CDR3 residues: CASSTYVTGELFF. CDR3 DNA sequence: TGTGCCAGCAGCACCTATGTTACCGGGGAGCTGTTTTTT.

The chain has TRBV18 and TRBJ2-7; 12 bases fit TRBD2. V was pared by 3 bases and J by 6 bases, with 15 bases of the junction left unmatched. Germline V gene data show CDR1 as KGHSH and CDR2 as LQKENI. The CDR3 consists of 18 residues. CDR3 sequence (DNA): TGTGCCAGCTCACCTATCACAGGGAGGACTAGCGGGACGGGCGAGCAGTACTTC. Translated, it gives CASSPITGRTSGTGEQYF.

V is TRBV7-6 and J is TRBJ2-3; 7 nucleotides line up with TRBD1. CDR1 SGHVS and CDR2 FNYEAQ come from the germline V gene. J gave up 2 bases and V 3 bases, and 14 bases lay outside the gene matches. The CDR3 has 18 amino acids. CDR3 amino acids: CASSFPTRDSLFTDTQYF. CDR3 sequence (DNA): TGTGCCAGCAGCTTTCCGACCCGGGACAGCCTATTCACAGATACGCAGTATTTT.

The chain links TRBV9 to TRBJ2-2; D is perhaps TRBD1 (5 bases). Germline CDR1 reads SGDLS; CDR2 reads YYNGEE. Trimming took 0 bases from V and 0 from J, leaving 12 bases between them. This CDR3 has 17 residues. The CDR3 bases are TGTGCCAGCAGCGTAGCTGCGTCAGGGACGAACACCGGGGAGCTGTTTTTT. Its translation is CASSVAASGTNTGELFF.

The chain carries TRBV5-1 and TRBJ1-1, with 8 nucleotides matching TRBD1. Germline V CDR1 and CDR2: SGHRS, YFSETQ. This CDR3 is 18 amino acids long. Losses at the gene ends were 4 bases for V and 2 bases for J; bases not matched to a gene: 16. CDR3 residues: CASSPSPRGRGGNTEAFF. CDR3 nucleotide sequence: TGCGCCAGCAGCCCCTCCCCCAGGGGGCGCGGGGGAAACACTGAAGCTTTCTTT.

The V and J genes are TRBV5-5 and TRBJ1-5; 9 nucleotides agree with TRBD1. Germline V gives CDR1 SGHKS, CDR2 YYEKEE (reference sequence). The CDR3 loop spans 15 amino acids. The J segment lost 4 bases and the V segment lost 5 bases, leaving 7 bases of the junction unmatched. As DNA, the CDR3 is TGTGCCAGCAGTTCCGGGACAGGGAAGAATCAGCCCCAGCATTTT. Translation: CASSSGTGKNQPQHF.

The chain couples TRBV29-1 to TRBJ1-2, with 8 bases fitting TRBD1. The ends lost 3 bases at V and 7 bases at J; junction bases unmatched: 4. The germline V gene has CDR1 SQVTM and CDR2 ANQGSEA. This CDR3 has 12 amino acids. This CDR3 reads CSVEAGGGGYTF. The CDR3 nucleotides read TGCAGCGTTGAGGCAGGGGGCGGTGGCTACACCTTC.

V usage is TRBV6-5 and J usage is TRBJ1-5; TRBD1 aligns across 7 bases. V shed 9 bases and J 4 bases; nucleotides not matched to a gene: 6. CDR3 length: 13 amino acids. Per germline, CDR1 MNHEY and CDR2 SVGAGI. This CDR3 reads CASSDRRNQPQHF. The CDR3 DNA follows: TGTGCCAGTTCGGACAGGAGGAATCAGCCCCAGCATTTT.

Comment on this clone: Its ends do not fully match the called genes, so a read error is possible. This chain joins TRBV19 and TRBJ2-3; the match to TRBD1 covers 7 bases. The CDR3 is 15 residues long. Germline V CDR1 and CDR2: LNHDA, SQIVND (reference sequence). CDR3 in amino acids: CASSLETGRTDTQYF. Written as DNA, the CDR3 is TGTGCCAGTAGTTTAGAGACAGGGCGCACAGATACGCAGTATTTT.

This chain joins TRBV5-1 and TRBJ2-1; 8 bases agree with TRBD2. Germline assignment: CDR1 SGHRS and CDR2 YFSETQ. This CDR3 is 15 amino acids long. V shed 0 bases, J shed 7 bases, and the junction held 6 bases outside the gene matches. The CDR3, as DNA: TGCGCCAGCAGCTTGGCCCGGGGGGGGCTAAATGAGCAGTTCTTC. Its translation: CASSLARGGLNEQFF. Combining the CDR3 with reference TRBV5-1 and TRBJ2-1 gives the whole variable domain KAGVTQTPRYLIKTRGQQVTLSCSPISGHRSVSWYQQTPGQGLQFLFEYFSETQRNKGNFPGRFSGRQFSNSRSEMNVSTLELGDSALYLCASSLARGGLNEQFFGPGTRLTVL.

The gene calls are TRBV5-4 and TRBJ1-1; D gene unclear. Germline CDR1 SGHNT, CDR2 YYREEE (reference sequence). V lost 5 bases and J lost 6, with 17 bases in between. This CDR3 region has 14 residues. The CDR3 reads CASRRESIGAEAFF. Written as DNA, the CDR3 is TGTGCCAGCAGAAGAGAGAGCATCGGGGCTGAAGCTTTCTTT.

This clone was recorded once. CDR3 amino acids: CASRGGKYQETQYF. The DNA of the CDR3 is TGTGCCAGCAGGGGGGGGAAGTACCAAGAGACCCAGTACTTC. J is TRBJ2-5 and V is TRBV2; 7 bases line up with TRBD2. V lost 6 bases and J lost 0; bases outside the gene matches: 4. This CDR3 spans 14 amino acids. The germline CDR1 and CDR2 sequences are SNHLY and FYNNEI.

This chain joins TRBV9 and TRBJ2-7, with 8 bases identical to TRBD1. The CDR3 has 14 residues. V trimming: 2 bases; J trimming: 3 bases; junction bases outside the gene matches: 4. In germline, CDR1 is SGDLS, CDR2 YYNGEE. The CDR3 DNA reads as TGTGCCAGCAGCGTCGGGGACAGGAACTACGAGCAGTACTTC. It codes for CASSVGDRNYEQYF.

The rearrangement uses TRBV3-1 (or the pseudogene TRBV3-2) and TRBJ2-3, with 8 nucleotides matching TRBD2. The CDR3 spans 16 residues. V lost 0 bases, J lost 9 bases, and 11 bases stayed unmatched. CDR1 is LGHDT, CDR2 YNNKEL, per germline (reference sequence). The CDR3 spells CASSQESSGLRGTQYF. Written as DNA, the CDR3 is TGTGCCAGCAGCCAAGAGTCTAGCGGGCTACGGGGCACGCAGTATTTT.

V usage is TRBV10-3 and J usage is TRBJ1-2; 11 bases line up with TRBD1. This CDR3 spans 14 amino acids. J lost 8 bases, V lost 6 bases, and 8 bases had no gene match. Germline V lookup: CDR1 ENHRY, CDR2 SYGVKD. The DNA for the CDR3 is TGTGCCATCAGGCGGGGACAGGGGGTTTGGGGCTACACCTTC. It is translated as CAIRRGQGVWGYTF.

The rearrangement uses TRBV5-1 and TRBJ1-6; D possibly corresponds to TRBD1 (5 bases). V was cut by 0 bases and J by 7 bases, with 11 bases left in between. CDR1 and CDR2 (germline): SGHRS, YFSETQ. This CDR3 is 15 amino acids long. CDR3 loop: CASSLESGWNSPLHF. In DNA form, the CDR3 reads TGCGCCAGCAGCTTGGAGTCAGGGTGGAATTCACCCCTCCACTTT. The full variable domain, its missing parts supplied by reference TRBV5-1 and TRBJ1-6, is KAGVTQTPRYLIKTRGQQVTLSCSPISGHRSVSWYQQTPGQGLQFLFEYFSETQRNKGNFPGRFSGRQFSNSRSEMNVSTLELGDSALYLCASSLESGWNSPLHFGNGTRLTVT.

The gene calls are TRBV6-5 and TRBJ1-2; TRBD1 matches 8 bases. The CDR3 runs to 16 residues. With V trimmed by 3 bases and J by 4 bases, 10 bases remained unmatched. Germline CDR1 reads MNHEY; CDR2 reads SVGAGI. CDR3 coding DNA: TGTGCCAGCAGTTATTACACAGGGGGACTTGGCTATGGCTACACCTTC. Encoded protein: CASSYYTGGLGYGYTF.

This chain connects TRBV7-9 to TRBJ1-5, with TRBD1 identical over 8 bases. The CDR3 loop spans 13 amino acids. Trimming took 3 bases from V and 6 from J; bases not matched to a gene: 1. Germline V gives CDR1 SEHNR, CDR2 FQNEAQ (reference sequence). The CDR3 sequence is CASSFDRGQPQHF. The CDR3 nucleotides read TGTGCCAGCAGCTTCGACAGGGGTCAGCCCCAGCATTTT.

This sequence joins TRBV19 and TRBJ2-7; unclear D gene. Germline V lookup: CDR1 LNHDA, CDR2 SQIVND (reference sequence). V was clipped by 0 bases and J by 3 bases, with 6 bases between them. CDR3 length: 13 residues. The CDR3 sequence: CASSIDRYYEQYF. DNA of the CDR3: TGTGCCAGTAGTATAGATCGGTACTACGAGCAGTACTTC.

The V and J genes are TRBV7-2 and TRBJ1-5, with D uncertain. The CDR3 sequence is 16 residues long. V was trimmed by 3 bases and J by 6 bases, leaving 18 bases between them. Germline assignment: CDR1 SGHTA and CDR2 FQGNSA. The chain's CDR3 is CASSFAGPSRSQPQHF. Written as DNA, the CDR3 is TGTGCCAGCAGCTTTGCAGGTCCGTCCCGTAGTCAGCCCCAGCATTTT.

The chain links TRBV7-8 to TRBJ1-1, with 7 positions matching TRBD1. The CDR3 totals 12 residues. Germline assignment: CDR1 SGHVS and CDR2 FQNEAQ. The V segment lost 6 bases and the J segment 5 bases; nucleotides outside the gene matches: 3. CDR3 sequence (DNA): TGTGCCAGCAGGTTGACAGGGACTGAAGCTTTCTTT. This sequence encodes CASRLTGTEAFF.